These 19 T cell receptor beta chains originate from one sample sequenced in a study of blood T cell repertoires in COVID-19. Assay: immunoSEQ multiplex PCR; the TCRdb copy retains only in-frame clones and omits some. The data contain some 270,000 clones, 85% to 90% of them singletons. The material sequenced was PBMCs or T cells enriched from blood (not recorded which). Every receptor here comes from a woman in her twenties or thirties with acute COVID-19.

The chain uses TRBV27 and TRBJ1-5; 9 bases match TRBD1. The CDR3 sequence is 16 residues long. Trimming cost V 5 bases and J 3 bases; bases outside gene matches: 8. Per germline, CDR1 MNHEY and CDR2 SMNVEV (reference sequence). In nucleotides, the CDR3 is TGTGCCAGCAGTCGTTCTGGGACAGGGAACAATCAGCCCCAGCATTTT. Protein sequence: CASSRSGTGNNQPQHF.

The chain has TRBV5-5 and TRBJ1-4; 7 bases match TRBD1. This CDR3 is built from 15 residues. Trimming took 0 bases from V and 8 from J; bases not matched to a gene: 7. CDR1 is SGHKS and CDR2 is YYEKEE in the germline V gene (reference sequence). CDR3 amino acids: CASSLAEGAEEKLFF. In DNA, the CDR3 is TGTGCCAGCAGCTTGGCGGAGGGGGCAGAGGAAAAACTGTTTTTT.

For this clone: Other DNA sequences of this sample code for an identical CDR3. The chain is built from TRBV28 and TRBJ1-2; D possibly corresponds to TRBD1 (6 bases). Germline V lookup: CDR1 MDHEN, CDR2 SYDVKM. The CDR3 loop spans 12 amino acids. The V and J ends lost 6 bases and 6 bases respectively, with 11 bases between them. CDR3 bases: TGTGCCAGCAGCCTCTCAGGGGATGGCTACACCTTC. As protein: CASSLSGDGYTF.

The J gene is TRBJ1-1, the V gene TRBV7-9, with a weak D call TRBD1 (6 bases). This CDR3 contains 15 residues. Germline CDR1 reads SEHNR; CDR2 reads FQNEAQ (reference sequence). Trimming shortened V by 5 bases and J by 4 bases, and 17 bases separated the two germline ends. The CDR3 loop reads CASSAGDTYTTEAFF. CDR3 coding DNA: TGTGCCAGCAGCGCAGGGGACACCTACACCACTGAAGCTTTCTTT.

This sequence joins TRBV5-1 and TRBJ2-3; maybe TRBD1 (6 bases). Trimming removed 7 bases at V and 3 bases at J, with 15 bases between. This CDR3 comprises 14 residues. CDR1 and CDR2 from the germline V gene are SGHRS and YFSETQ. The CDR3 is CASVGGQLTDTQYF. DNA of the CDR3: TGCGCCAGCGTAGGGGGACAATTGACAGATACGCAGTATTTT.

V and J are TRBV2 and TRBJ1-3, with 9 bases fitting TRBD1. The J segment lost 4 bases and the V segment lost 9 bases, leaving 4 bases of the junction unmatched. Per the germline V gene, CDR1 is SNHLY and CDR2 is FYNNEI. The CDR3 is 13 amino acids. CDR3 sequence: CASGQGPGNTIYF. CDR3 DNA sequence: TGTGCCAGTGGACAGGGGCCAGGAAACACCATATATTTT.

The J gene is TRBJ2-6, the V gene TRBV27, with 7 bases identical to TRBD1. Germline V gives CDR1 MNHEY, CDR2 SMNVEV (reference sequence). V shed 4 bases, J shed 0 bases, and the junction held 6 bases outside the gene matches. The CDR3 totals 17 residues. CDR3 protein: CASSSRTGVSGANVLTF. The CDR3 bases are TGTGCCAGCAGTTCTCGGACAGGAGTCTCTGGGGCCAACGTCCTGACTTTC.

V and J are TRBV20-1 and TRBJ1-2; TRBD1 aligns across 8 bases. The V gene's germline CDR1 is DFQATT and CDR2 SNEGSKA (reference sequence). The CDR3 is 14 amino acids. Trimming cost V 3 bases and J 8 bases; bases outside gene matches: 11. As DNA, the CDR3 is TGCAGTGCTAGTCCCGGGACAGGCACCGGAGGCTACACCTTC. Its protein product is CSASPGTGTGGYTF.

The chain links TRBV7-2 to TRBJ1-5; 7 nucleotides agree with TRBD1. J was trimmed by 5 bases and V by 1 base; bases with no gene match: 11. Germline V gene data show CDR1 as SGHTA and CDR2 as FQGNSA. The CDR3 is 17 amino acids. The chain's CDR3 is CASSLVVSRTGHQPQHF. CDR3 sequence (DNA): TGTGCCAGCAGCTTAGTTGTCTCTCGGACAGGCCATCAGCCCCAGCATTTT.

The chain joins TRBV7-8 to TRBJ1-6, with D perhaps TRBD1 (6 bases). The germline CDR1 and CDR2 sequences are SGHVS and FQNEAQ. The CDR3 contains 15 residues. V was trimmed by 3 bases and J by 10 bases, leaving 16 bases between them. CDR3 sequence: CASSFLQGSESPLHF. Written as DNA, the CDR3 is TGTGCCAGCAGCTTTCTACAGGGCAGCGAGTCACCCCTCCACTTT.

The genes are TRBV28 and TRBJ1-6; D is unresolved. V dropped 5 bases and J dropped 0 bases, with 14 bases sitting between them. This CDR3 region has 17 residues. Germline V gives CDR1 MDHEN, CDR2 SYDVKM. CDR3 in amino acids: CASSAPSTSSYNSPLHF. The CDR3 region has the DNA TGTGCCAGCAGTGCCCCCTCGACTAGCTCCTATAATTCACCCCTCCACTTT.

This clone has ten or more counts. The V and J genes are TRBV6-4 and TRBJ2-3, with 9 bases lining up with TRBD2. In germline, CDR1 is MRHNA, CDR2 SNTAGT. With 2 bases clipped from V and 3 bases from J, the junction kept 3 bases outside the gene matches. The CDR3 runs to 15 residues. The CDR3 loop reads CASSDKAGGTDTQYF. CDR3 nucleotides: TGTGCCAGCAGTGACAAAGCGGGAGGAACAGATACGCAGTATTTT.

DNA of the CDR3: TGTGCCAGCAGCGGCACTAGCGACCCCGGGGAGCTGTTTTTT. Residues: CASSGTSDPGELFF. This chain joins TRBV11-2 and TRBJ2-2; 7 nucleotides align to TRBD2. Germline V gene lookup returns CDR1 SGHAT and CDR2 FQNNGV. This CDR3 has 14 amino acids. V trimming: 5 bases; J trimming: 6 bases; junction bases outside the gene matches: 6.

The gene calls are TRBV24-1 and TRBJ2-1, with 9 bases identical to TRBD2. The germline V gene has CDR1 KGHDR and CDR2 SFDVKD. This CDR3 is built from 17 residues. V lost 2 bases to trimming and J lost 3 bases; unmatched junction nucleotides: 7. DNA for the CDR3: TGTGCCACCAGTGATTCTATCGGGACTAGCAACTACAATGAGCAGTTCTTC. Protein sequence: CATSDSIGTSNYNEQFF.

The CDR3 DNA reads as TGTGCCAGTAGTATCTCAGAGACAGAGAAAAACATTCAGTACTTC. Its translation is CASSISETEKNIQYF. This sequence joins TRBV19 and TRBJ2-4; perhaps TRBD1 as D (5 bases). Trimming pared 3 bases from V and 4 bases from J, leaving 13 bases between. Per germline, CDR1 LNHDA and CDR2 SQIVND (reference sequence). This CDR3 comprises 15 residues.

This chain links TRBV6-5 with TRBJ1-5; D ambiguous. Between the trimmed V and J ends, which lost 6 bases and 7 bases, there was a span of 16 bases. The CDR3 extends over 14 amino acids. CDR1 MNHEY and CDR2 SVGAGI come from the germline V gene. This CDR3 is CASRPAGNLQPQHF. The DNA of the CDR3 is TGTGCCAGCAGACCCGCGGGGAATTTGCAGCCCCAGCATTTT.

In the case of this clone: Distinct nucleotide sequences in the sample also encode this CDR3. J is TRBJ1-5 and V is TRBV6-2 or TRBV6-3; D ambiguous. This CDR3 has 14 amino acids. V lost 5 bases and J lost 4, with 12 bases in between. Germline lookup yields CDR1 MNHEY and CDR2 SVGEGT. CDR3 sequence reads: CASSRPGVNQPQHF. As DNA, the CDR3 is TGTGCCAGCAGTCGCCCAGGCGTTAATCAGCCCCAGCATTTT.

This clone was found once. The chain couples TRBV30 to TRBJ1-5; no firm D call. V was cut by 3 bases and J by 8 bases, with 14 bases left in between. Per germline, CDR1 GTSNPN and CDR2 SVGIG (reference sequence). This CDR3 is 13 amino acids long. CDR3 bases: TGTGCCTGGAGCAGGACTAAATCAGAGCCCCAGCATTTT. Its protein is CAWSRTKSEPQHF.

The chain joins TRBV27 to TRBJ2-7, with TRBD1 as a possible D gene (5 bases). Germline CDR1 is MNHEY and CDR2 is SMNVEV (reference sequence). V was shortened by 5 bases and J by 4 bases, with 15 bases between the two germline ends. The CDR3 is 14 amino acids. In nucleotides, the CDR3 is TGTGCCAGCAGTCCCAGGGCTCCTACATACGAGCAGTACTTC. Translation: CASSPRAPTYEQYF.